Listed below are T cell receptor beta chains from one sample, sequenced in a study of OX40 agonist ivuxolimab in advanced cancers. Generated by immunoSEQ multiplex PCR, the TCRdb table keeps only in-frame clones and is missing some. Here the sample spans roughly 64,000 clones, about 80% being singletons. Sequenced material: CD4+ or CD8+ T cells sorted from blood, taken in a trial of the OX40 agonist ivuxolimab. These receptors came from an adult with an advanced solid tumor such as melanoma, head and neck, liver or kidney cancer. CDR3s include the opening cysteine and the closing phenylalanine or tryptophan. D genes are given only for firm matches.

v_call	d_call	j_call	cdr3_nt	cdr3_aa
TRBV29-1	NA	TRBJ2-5	TGCAGCGTTGTGGTCGCGGTGGTGGGGGAGACCCAGTACTTC	CSVVVAVVGETQYF
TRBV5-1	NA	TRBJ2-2	TGCGCCAGCAGCCCGGGACAAGAGAACACCGGGGAGCTGTTTTTT	CASSPGQENTGELFF
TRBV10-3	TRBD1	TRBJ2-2	TGTGCCATCAGGACTTTGACTTCCGGGACAGGGATCAACACCGGGGAGCTGTTTTTT	CAIRTLTSGTGINTGELFF
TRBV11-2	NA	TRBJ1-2	TGTGCCAGCAGCTCGAACTATGGCTACACCTTC	CASSSNYGYTF
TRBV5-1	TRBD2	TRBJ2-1	TGCGCCAGCAGCACCGGACTAGCGGGGCCCCATGAGCAGTTCTTC	CASSTGLAGPHEQFF
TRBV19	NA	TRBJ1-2	TGTGCCAGTAGTATTATGGGACACCCTGCCTATGGCTACACCTTC	CASSIMGHPAYGYTF
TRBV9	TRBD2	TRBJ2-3	TGTGCCAGCAGCGTAGTGGAGGCAGCGGGAGTGGGTACGCAGTATTTT	CASSVVEAAGVGTQYF
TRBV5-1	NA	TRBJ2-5	TGCGCCAGCAGCTTGGGGAGGGGCCAAGAGACCCAGTACTTC	CASSLGRGQETQYF
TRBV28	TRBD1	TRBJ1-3	TGTGCCAGCCGGGACAGGGGTAGAAACACCATATATTTT	CASRDRGRNTIYF
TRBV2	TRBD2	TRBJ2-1	TGTGCCAGCAGTGCTCTGACTAGCGTCAATGAGCAGTTCTTC	CASSALTSVNEQFF
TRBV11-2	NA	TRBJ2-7	TGTGCCAGCAGCCCGCGACAGTGGAACCGCTACGAGCAGTACTTC	CASSPRQWNRYEQYF
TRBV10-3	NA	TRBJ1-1	TGTGCCATCAGTCCGTCACAAGATAACACTGAAGCTTTCTTT	CAISPSQDNTEAFF
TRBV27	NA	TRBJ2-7	TGTGCCAGCAGTTTCGAGGCTAGTGGGAGTGGGTTTTACGAGCAGTACTTC	CASSFEASGSGFYEQYF
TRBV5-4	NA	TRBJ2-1	TGTGCCAGCAGCCGCTACAATGAGCAGTTCTTC	CASSRYNEQFF